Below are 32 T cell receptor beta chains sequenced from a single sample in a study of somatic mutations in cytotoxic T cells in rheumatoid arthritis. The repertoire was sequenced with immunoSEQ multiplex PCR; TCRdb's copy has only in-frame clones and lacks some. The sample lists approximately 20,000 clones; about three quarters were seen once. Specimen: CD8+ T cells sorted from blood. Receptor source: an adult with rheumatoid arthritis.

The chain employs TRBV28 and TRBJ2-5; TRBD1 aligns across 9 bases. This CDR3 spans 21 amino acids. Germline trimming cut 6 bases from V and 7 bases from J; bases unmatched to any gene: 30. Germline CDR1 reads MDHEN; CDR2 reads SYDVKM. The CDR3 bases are TGTGCCAGCAGCTTACTGGCTGTACAAAGCGAGGACAGGGGATTATTGGGGACCCAGTACTTC. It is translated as CASSLLAVQSEDRGLLGTQYF.

As DNA, the CDR3 is TGTGCCAGCTCACCACTCTGGGGGGCGGATGAGCAGTTCTTC. Translating gives CASSPLWGADEQFF. V gene TRBV18 combines with J gene TRBJ2-1, with D perhaps being TRBD1 or TRBD2 (6 bases each). This CDR3 comprises 14 residues. V gave up 1 base and J gave up 8 bases, with 12 bases separating them. CDR1 KGHSH and CDR2 LQKENI come from the germline V gene.

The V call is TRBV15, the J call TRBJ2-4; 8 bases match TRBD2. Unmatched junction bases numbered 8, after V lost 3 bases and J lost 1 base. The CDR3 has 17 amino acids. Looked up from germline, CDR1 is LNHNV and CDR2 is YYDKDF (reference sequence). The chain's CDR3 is CATSSGPGGRAKNIQYF. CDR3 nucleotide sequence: TGTGCCACCAGCAGTGGCCCTGGCGGGAGGGCCAAAAACATTCAGTACTTC.

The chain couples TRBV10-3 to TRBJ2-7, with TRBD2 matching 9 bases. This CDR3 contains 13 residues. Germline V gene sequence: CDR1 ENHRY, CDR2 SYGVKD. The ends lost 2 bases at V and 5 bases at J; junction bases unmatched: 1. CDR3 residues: CAISEPSGDEQYF. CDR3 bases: TGTGCCATCAGTGAGCCTAGCGGGGACGAGCAGTACTTC.

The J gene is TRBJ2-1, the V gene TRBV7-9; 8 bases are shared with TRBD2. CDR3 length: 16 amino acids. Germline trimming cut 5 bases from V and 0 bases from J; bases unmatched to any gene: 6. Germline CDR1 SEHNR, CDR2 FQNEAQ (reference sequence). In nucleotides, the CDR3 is TGTGCCAGCAGCAACCAGCGGGAGCACTCCTACAATGAGCAGTTCTTC. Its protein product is CASSNQREHSYNEQFF.

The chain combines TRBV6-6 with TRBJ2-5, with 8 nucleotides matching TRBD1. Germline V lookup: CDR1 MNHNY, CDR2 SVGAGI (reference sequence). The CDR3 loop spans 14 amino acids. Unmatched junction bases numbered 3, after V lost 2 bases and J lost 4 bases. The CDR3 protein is CASSYETGGETQYF. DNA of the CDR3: TGTGCCAGCAGTTACGAAACAGGGGGAGAGACCCAGTACTTC.

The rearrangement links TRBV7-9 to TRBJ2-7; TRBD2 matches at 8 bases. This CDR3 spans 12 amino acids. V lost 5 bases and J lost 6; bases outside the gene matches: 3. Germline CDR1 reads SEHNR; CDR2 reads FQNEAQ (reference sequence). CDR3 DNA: TGTGCCAGCAGCCCGCGGGGGGCCGAGCAGTACTTC. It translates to CASSPRGAEQYF.

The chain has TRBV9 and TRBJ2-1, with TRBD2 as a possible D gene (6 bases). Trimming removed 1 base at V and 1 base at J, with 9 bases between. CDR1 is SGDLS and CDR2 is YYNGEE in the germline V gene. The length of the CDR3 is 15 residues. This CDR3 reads CASSVKSGSYNEQFF. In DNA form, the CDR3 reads TGTGCCAGCAGCGTAAAAAGCGGGTCCTACAATGAGCAGTTCTTC.

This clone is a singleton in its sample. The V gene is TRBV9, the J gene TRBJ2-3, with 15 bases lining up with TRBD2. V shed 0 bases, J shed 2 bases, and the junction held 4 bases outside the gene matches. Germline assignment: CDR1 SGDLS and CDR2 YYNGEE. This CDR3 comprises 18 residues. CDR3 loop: CASSVDGLAGGFTDTQYF. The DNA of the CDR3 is TGTGCCAGCAGCGTAGATGGACTAGCGGGGGGGTTCACAGATACGCAGTATTTT.

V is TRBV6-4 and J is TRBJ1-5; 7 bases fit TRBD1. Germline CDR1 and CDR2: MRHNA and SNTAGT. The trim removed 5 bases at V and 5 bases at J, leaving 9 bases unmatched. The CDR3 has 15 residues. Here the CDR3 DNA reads TGTGCCAGCAGTAGATCAGCAGGGGGGGATCAGCCCCAGCATTTT. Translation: CASSRSAGGDQPQHF.

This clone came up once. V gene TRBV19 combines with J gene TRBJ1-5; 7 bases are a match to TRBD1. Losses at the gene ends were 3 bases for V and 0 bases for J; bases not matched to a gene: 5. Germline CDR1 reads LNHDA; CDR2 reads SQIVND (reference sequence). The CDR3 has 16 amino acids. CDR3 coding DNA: TGTGCCAGTAGTATGGACAGGTTGTATAGCAATCAGCCCCAGCATTTT. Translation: CASSMDRLYSNQPQHF.

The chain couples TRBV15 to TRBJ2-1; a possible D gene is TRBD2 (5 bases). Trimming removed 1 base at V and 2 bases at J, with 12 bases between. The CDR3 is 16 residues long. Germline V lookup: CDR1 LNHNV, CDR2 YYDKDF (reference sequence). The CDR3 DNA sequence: TGTGCCACCAGCAGAGTTCCGACTAACGCCTACAATGAGCAGTTCTTC. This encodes CATSRVPTNAYNEQFF.

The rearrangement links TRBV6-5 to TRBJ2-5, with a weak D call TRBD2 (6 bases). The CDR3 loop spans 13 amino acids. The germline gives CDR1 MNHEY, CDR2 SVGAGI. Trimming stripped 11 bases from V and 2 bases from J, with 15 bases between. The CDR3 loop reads CALGRGAQETQYF. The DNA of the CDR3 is TGTGCCCTAGGGCGGGGAGCGCAAGAGACCCAGTACTTC.

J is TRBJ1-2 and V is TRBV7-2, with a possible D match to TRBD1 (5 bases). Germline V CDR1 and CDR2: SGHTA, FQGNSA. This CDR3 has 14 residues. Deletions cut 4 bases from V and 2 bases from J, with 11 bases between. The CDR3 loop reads CASSSWDQNYGYTF. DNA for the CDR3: TGTGCCAGCAGCTCCTGGGACCAGAACTATGGCTACACCTTC.

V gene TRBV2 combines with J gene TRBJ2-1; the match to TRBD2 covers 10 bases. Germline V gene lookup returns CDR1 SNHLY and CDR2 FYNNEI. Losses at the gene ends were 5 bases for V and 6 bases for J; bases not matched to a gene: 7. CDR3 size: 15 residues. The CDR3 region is CASSTPGLAFNEQFF. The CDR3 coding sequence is TGTGCCAGCAGTACTCCGGGACTAGCGTTCAATGAGCAGTTCTTC.

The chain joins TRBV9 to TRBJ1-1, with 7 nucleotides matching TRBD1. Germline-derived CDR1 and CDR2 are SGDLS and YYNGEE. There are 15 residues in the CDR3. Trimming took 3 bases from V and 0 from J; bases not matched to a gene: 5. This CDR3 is CASSEGGTVNTEAFF. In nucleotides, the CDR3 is TGTGCCAGCAGCGAGGGCGGGACAGTGAACACTGAAGCTTTCTTT.

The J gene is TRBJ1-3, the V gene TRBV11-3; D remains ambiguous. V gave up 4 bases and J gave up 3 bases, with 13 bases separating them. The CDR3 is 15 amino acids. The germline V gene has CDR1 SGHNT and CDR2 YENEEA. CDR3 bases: TGTGCCAGCAGCTCTACATCGGAACATGGAAACACCATATATTTT. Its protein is CASSSTSEHGNTIYF.

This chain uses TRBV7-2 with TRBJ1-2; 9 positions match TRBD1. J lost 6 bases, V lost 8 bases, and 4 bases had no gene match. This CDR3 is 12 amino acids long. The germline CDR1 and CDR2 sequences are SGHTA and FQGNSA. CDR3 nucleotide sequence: TGTGCCAGCTTGGGGACAGGGAATGGCTACACCTTC. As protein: CASLGTGNGYTF. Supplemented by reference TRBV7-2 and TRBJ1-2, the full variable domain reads GAGVSQSPSNKVTEKGKDVELRCDPISGHTALYWYRQSLGQGLEFLIYFQGNSAPDKSGLPSDRFSAERTGGSVSTLTIQRTQQEDSAVYLCASLGTGNGYTFGSGTRLTVV.

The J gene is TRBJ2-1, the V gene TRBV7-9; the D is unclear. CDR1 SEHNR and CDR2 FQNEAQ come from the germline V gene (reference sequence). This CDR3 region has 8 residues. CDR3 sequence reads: CGTNEQFF. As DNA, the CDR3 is TGTGGGACCAATGAGCAGTTCTTC.

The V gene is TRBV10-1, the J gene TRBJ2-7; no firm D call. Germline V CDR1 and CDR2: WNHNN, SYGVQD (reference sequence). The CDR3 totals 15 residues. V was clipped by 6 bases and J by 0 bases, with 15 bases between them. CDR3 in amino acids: CASSPSSDDSYEQYF. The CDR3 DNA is TGCGCCAGCAGCCCCAGCTCCGACGACTCCTACGAGCAGTACTTC.

In nucleotides, the CDR3 is TGTGCCAGCAGTGGGGGGGGCGGGGTAAGTGAGCAGTTCTTC. It translates to CASSGGGGVSEQFF. The chain recombines TRBV6-1 with TRBJ2-1; possibly TRBD2 for D (7 bases). With 4 bases removed from V and 9 bases from J, the gap between germline ends came to 16 bases. The CDR3 length is 14 residues. Looked up from germline, CDR1 is MNHNS and CDR2 is SASEGT.

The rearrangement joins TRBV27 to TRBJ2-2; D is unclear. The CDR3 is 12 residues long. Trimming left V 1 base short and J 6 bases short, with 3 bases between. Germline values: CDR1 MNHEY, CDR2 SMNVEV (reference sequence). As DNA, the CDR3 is TGTGCCAGCAGTTTATGGTCCGGGGAGCTGTTTTTT. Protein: CASSLWSGELFF.

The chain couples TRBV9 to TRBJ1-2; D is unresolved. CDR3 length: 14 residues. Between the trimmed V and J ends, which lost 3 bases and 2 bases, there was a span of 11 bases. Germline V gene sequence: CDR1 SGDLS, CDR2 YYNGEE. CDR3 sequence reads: CASSGRLENYGYTF. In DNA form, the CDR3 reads TGTGCCAGCAGCGGACGATTAGAGAACTATGGCTACACCTTC.

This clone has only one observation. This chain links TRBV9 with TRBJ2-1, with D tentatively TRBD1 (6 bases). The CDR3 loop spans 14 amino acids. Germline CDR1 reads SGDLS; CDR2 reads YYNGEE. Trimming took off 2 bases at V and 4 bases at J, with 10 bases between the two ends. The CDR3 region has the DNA TGTGCCAGCAGCGTCAACAGGGAATACAATGAGCAGTTCTTC. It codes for CASSVNREYNEQFF.

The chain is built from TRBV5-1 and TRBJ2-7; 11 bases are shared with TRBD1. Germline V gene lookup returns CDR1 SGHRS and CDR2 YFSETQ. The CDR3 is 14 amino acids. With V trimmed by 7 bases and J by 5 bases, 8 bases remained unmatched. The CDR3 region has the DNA TGCGCCAGCGGGTATGGGACAGGGGGGGACGAGCAGTACTTC. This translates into CASGYGTGGDEQYF.

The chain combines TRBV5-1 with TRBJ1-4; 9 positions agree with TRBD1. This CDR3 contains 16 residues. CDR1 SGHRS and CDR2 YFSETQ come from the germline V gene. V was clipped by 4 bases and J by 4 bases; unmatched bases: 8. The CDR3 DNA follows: TGCGCCAGCAGCCCCGGACAGGGGAGGTTTAATGAAAAACTGTTTTTT. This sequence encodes CASSPGQGRFNEKLFF.

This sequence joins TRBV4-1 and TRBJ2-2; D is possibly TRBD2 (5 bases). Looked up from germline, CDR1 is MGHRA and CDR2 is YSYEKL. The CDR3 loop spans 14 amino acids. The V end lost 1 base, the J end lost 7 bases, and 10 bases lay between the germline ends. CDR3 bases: TGCGCCAGCAGCCAAGTCGGACTCAGCGGGGAGCTGTTTTTT. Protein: CASSQVGLSGELFF.

The CDR3 nucleotides read TGTGCCAGTAGTATAGGCGGGAGCTCCTACGAGCAGTACTTC. The encoded protein is CASSIGGSSYEQYF. The V call is TRBV19, the J call TRBJ2-7, with 7 bases aligning to TRBD2. This CDR3 contains 14 residues. The J segment lost 0 bases and the V segment lost 1 base, leaving 0 bases of the junction unmatched. Per germline, CDR1 LNHDA and CDR2 SQIVND (reference sequence).

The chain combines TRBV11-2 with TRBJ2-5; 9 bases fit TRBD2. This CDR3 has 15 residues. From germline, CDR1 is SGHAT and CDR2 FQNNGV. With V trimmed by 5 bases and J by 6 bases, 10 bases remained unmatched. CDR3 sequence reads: CASSLGGGGAKTQYF. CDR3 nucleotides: TGTGCCAGCAGCCTCGGAGGCGGGGGGGCTAAGACCCAGTACTTC.

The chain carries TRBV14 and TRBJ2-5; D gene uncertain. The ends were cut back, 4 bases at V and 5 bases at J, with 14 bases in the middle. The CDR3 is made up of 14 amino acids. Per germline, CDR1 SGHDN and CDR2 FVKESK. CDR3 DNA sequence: TGTGCCAGCAGCCCAGTCGGAGCTGGGGAGACCCAGTACTTC. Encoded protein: CASSPVGAGETQYF. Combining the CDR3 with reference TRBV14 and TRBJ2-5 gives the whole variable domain EAGVTQFPSHSVIEKGQTVTLRCDPISGHDNLYWYRRVMGKEIKFLLHFVKESKQDESGMPNNRFLAERTGGTYSTLKVQPAELEDSGVYFCASSPVGAGETQYFGPGTRLLVL.

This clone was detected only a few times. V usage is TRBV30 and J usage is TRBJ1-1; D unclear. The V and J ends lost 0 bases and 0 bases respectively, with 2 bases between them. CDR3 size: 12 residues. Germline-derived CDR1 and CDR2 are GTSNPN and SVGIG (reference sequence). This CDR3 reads CAWSVLNTEAFF. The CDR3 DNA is TGTGCCTGGAGTGTCCTGAACACTGAAGCTTTCTTT.

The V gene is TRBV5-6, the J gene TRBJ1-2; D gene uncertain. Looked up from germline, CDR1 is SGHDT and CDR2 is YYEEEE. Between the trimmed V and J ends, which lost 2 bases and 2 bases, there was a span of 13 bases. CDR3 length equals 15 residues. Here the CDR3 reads CASSFGGSLNYGYTF. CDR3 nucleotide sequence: TGTGCCAGCAGCTTTGGCGGCAGCTTAAACTATGGCTACACCTTC.